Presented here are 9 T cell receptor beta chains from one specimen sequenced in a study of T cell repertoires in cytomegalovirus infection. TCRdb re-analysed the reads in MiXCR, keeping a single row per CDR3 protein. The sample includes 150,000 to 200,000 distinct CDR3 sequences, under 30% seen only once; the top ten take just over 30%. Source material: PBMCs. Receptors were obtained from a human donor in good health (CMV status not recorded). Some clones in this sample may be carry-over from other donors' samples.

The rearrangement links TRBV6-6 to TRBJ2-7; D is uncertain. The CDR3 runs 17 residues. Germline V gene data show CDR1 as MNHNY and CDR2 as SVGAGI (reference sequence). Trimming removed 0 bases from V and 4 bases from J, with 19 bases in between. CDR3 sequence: CASSYSTESGSLYEQYF. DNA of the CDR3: TGTGCCAGCAGTTACTCGACTGAGTCAGGCAGTCTTTACGAGCAGTACTTC.

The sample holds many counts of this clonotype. The CDR3 DNA reads as TGTGCCAGCAGCCCTGCCCGGGACAACGAGCAGTACTTC. Translating it yields CASSPARDNEQYF. This sequence joins TRBV7-2 and TRBJ2-7, with a possible D match to TRBD1 (6 bases). Per the germline V gene, CDR1 is SGHTA and CDR2 is FQGNSA. CDR3 length equals 13 residues. V lost 5 bases and J lost 5, with 13 bases in between.

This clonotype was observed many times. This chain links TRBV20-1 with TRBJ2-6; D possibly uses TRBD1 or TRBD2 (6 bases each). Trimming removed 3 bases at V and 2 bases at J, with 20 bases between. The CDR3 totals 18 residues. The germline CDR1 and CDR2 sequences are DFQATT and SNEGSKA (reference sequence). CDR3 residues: CSARVQGGGQAGANVLTF. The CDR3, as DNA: TGCAGTGCTAGGGTACAGGGAGGAGGACAAGCTGGGGCCAACGTCCTGACTTTC.

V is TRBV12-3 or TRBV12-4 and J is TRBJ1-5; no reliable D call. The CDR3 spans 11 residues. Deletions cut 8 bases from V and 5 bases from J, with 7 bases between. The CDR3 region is CASGPDQPQHF. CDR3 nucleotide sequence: TGTGCCAGCGGCCCGGATCAGCCCCAGCATTTT.

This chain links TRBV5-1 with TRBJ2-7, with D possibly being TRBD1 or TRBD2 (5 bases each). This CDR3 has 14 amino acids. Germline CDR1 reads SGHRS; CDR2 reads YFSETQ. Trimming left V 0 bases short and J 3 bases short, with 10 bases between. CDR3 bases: TGCGCCAGCAGCTTGGTGGGGGAAGACTACGAGCAGTACTTC. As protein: CASSLVGEDYEQYF. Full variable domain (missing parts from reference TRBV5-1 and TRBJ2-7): KAGVTQTPRYLIKTRGQQVTLSCSPISGHRSVSWYQQTPGQGLQFLFEYFSETQRNKGNFPGRFSGRQFSNSRSEMNVSTLELGDSALYLCASSLVGEDYEQYFGPGTRLTVT.

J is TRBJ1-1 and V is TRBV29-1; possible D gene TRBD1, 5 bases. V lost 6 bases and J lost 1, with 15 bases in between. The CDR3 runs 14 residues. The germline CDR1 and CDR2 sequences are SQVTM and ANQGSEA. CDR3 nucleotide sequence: TGCAGCGTCGCTGGGGCGGCAGGGAACACTGAAGCTTTCTTT. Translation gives CSVAGAAGNTEAFF.

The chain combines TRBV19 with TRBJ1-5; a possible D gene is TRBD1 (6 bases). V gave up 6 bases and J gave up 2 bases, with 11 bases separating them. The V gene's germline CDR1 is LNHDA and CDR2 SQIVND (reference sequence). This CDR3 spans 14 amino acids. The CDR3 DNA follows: TGTGCCAGTAGAAACAGGGAGGGCAATCAGCCCCAGCATTTT. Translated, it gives CASRNREGNQPQHF. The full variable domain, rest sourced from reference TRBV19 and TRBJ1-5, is DGGITQSPKYLFRKEGQNVTLSCEQNLNHDAMYWYRQDPGQGLRLIYYSQIVNDFQKGDIAEGYSVSREKKESFPLTVTSAQKNPTAFYLCASRNREGNQPQHFGDGTRLSIL.

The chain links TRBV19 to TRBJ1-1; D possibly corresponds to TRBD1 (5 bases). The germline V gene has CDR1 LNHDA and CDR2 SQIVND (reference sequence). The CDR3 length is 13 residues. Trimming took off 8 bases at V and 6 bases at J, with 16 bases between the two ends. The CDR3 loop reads CASSTDRGAEAFF. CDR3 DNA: TGTGCCAGTTCTACAGACCGAGGGGCTGAAGCTTTCTTT.

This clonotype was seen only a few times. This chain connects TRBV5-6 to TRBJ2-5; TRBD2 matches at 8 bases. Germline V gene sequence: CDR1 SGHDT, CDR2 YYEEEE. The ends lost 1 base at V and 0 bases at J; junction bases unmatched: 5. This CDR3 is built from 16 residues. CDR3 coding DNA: TGTGCCAGCAGCTTGTCCGAGCGGGGGCACCAAGAGACCCAGTACTTC. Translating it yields CASSLSERGHQETQYF.